The following is a T cell receptor beta chain sequence with its context. Sequencing was performed with immunoSEQ multiplex PCR; in TCRdb, only in-frame clones are kept and a portion is missing. The sample consists of approximately 170,000 clones, around 91% of them appearing once. The sample is drawn from a study of control samples from healthy donors and cancer patients. Germline V CDR1 and CDR2: SQVTM, ANQGSEA. V was trimmed by 5 bases and J by 3 bases, leaving 19 bases between them. The CDR3 totals 15 residues. The V and J genes are TRBV29-1 and TRBJ1-1; D is unclear. This TCR was sampled from a woman aged 50 to 60 in good health. Sequences were obtained from blood. The CDR3 spells CSVKSPLPMDTEAFF. CDR3 sequence (DNA): TGCAGCGTTAAGTCCCCCCTACCCATGGACACTGAAGCTTTCTTT.